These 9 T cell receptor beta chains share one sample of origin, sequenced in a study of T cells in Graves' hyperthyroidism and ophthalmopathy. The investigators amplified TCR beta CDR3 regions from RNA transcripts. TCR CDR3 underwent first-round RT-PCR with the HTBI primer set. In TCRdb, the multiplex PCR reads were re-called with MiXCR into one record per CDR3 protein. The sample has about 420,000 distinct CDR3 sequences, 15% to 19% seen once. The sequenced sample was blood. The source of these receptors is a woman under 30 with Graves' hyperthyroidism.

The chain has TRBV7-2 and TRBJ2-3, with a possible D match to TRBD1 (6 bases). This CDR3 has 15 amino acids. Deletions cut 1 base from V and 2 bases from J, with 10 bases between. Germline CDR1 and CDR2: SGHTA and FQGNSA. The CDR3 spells CASSLVGALTDTQYF. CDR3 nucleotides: TGTGCCAGCAGCTTAGTGGGGGCTCTCACAGATACGCAGTATTTT.

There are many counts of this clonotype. This CDR3 is CASSVAGSTDTQYF. In DNA form, the CDR3 reads TGTGCCAGCAGCGTAGCGGGTTCCACAGATACGCAGTATTTT. This chain joins TRBV9 and TRBJ2-3; no clear D gene. The CDR3 has 14 residues. From germline, CDR1 is SGDLS and CDR2 YYNGEE. V was pared by 0 bases and J by 2 bases, with 7 bases between.

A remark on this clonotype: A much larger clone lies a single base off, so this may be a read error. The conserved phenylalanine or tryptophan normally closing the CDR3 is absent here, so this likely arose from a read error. The CDR3 reads CAISEVLQETQYY. In DNA form, the CDR3 reads TGTGCCATCAGTGAAGTCCTGCAAGAGACCCAGTACTAC. The rearrangement links TRBV10-3 to TRBJ2-5, with D uncertain. V was pared by 3 bases and J by 2 bases, with 7 bases between. Germline V CDR1 and CDR2: ENHRY, SYGVKD. This CDR3 has 13 residues.

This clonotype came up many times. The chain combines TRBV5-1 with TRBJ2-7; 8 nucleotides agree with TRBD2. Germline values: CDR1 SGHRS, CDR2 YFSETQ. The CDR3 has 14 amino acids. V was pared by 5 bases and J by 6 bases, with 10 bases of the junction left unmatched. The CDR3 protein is CASRRLASSREQYF. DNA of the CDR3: TGCGCCAGCAGACGACTAGCGTCGTCCCGCGAGCAGTACTTC.

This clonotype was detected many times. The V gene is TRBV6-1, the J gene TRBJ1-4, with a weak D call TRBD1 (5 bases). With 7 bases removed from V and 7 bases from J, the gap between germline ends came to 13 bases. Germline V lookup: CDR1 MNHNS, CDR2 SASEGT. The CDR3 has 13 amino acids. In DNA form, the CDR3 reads TGTGCCAGCACCAGGGCGGAAGGTGAAAAACTGTTTTTT. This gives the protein CASTRAEGEKLFF.

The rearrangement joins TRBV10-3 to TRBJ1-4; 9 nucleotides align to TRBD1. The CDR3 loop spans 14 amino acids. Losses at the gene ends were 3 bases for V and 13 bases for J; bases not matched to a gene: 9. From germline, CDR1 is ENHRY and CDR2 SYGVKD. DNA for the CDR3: TGTGCCATCAGTGAATGGGACAGGGACCGTACACTGTTTTTT. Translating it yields CAISEWDRDRTLFF.

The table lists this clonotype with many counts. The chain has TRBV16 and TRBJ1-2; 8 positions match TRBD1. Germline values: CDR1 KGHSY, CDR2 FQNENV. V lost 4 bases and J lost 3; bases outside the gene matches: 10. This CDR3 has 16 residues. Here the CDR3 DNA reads TGTGCCAGCAGCCTGATATTCGGGACAGGAGACTATGGCTACACCTTC. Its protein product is CASSLIFGTGDYGYTF.

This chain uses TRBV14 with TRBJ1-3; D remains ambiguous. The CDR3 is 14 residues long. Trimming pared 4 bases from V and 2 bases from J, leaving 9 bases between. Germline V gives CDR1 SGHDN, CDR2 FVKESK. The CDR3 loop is CASSPVAAGNTIYF. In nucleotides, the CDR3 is TGTGCCAGCAGCCCTGTGGCGGCTGGAAACACCATATATTTT.

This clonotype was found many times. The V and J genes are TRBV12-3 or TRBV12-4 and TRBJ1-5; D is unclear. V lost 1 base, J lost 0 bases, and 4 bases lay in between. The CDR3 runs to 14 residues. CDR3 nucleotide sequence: TGTGCCAGCAGTTTAGTGGTTAGCAATCAGCCCCAGCATTTT. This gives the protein CASSLVVSNQPQHF.